This T cell receptor (beta chain) was sequenced in a study of blood T cell repertoires in COVID-19. Per the germline V gene, CDR1 is MNHEY and CDR2 is SVGAGI. V lost 8 bases, J lost 1 base, and 14 bases lay in between. This CDR3 comprises 14 residues. Produced via immunoSEQ multiplex PCR; TCRdb's table is partial and in-frame only. The top ten hold approximately 0.95% of the sample, which has around 32,000 clones, about 92% seen once. Specimen: peripheral blood. The chain employs TRBV6-5 and TRBJ1-1; D gene uncertain. This receptor was identified in a male donor with active COVID-19. The DNA for the CDR3 is TGTGCCAGCGGCAGAGGGTTGGCGAACACTGAAGCTTTCTTT. It encodes CASGRGLANTEAFF.